This T cell receptor beta chain was sequenced in a study of blood T cell repertoires in COVID-19. The J segment lost 4 bases and the V segment lost 3 bases, leaving 6 bases of the junction unmatched. CDR1 and CDR2 (germline): MNHEY, SVGEGT. The CDR3 is made up of 15 amino acids. The protocol was immunoSEQ multiplex PCR, while the TCRdb copy is restricted to in-frame clones and leaves out a portion. Of about 30,000 clones in the sample, around 80% were seen once. The sample taken for sequencing was peripheral blood. The chain links TRBV6-2 or TRBV6-3 to TRBJ1-3; 7 bases map to TRBD1. This TCR was recovered from a human donor in a cohort sampled during active COVID-19. The CDR3 protein is CASSYTGVPGNTIYF. CDR3 DNA sequence: TGTGCCAGCAGTTATACAGGGGTTCCCGGAAACACCATATATTTT.